This TCR beta chain was obtained from a study of CD8 T cells in Susac syndrome. cDNA came from roughly 0.53 to 1 ug RNA primed by random hexamers. In TCRdb, the immunoSEQ multiplex PCR reads were re-called with MiXCR into one record per CDR3 protein. The sample records 330,000 or so distinct CDR3 sequences, about 88% being singletons. CDR1 is MNHEY and CDR2 is SVGAGI in the germline V gene. The CDR3 loop spans 18 amino acids. V gave up 6 bases and J gave up 0 bases; unmatched junction bases: 17. This receptor was identified in a human donor with multiple sclerosis. The sequencing input was CD8+ T cells from PBMCs. The chain links TRBV6-5 to TRBJ2-7, with TRBD1 matching over 7 bases. CDR3 region: CASSYPAKGTASSYEQYF. The CDR3 coding sequence is TGTGCCAGCAGCTATCCTGCGAAGGGGACAGCCAGCTCCTACGAGCAGTACTTC.